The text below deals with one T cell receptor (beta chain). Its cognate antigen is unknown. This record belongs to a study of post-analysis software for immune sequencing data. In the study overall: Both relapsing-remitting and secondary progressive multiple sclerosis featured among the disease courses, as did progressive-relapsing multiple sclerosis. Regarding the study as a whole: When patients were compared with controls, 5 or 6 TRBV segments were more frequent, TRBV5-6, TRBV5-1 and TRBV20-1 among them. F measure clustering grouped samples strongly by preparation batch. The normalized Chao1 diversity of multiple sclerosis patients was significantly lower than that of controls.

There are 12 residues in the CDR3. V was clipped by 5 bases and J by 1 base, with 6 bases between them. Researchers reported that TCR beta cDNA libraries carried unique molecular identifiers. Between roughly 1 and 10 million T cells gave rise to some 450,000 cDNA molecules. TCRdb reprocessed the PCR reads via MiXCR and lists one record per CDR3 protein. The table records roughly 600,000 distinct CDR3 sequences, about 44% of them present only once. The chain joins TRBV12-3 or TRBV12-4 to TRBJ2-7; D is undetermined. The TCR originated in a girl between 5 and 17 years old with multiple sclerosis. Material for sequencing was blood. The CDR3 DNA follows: TGTGCCAGCAGTATACTGTCCTACGAGCAGTACTTC. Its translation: CASSILSYEQYF.